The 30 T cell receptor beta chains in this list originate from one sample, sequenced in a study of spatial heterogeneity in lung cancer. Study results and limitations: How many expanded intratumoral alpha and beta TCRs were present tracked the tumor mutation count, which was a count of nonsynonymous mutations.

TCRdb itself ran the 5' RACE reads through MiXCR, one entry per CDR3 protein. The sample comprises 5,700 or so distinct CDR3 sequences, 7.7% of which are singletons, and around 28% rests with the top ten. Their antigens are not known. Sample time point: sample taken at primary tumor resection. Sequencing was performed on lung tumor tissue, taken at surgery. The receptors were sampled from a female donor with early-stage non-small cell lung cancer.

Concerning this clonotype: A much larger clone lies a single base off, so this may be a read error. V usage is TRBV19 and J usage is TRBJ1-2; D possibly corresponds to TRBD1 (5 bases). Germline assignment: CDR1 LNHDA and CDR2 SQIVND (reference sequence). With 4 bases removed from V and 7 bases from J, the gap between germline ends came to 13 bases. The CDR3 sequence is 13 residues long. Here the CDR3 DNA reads TGTGCCAGTAGTACTCAGGGTCCTTGTGGCTACACCTTC. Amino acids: CASSTQGPCGYTF.

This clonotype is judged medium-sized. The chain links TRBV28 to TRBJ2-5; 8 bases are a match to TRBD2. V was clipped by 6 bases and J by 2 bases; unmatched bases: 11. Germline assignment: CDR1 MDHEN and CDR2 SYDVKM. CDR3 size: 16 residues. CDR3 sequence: CASSPAERGWQETQYF. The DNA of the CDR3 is TGTGCCAGCAGCCCCGCCGAGCGGGGGTGGCAAGAGACCCAGTACTTC.

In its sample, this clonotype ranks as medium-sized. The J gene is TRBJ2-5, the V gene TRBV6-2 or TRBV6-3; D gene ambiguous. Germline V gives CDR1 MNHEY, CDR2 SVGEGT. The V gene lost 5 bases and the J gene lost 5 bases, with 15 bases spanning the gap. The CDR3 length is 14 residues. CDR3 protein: CASSGNGLQETQYF. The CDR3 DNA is TGTGCCAGCAGTGGGAACGGTCTCCAGGAGACCCAGTACTTC.

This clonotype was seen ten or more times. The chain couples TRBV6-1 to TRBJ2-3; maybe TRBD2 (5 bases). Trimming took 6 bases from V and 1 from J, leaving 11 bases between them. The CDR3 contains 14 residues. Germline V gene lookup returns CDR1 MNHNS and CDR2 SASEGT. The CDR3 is CASSEGRGTDTQYF. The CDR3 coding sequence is TGTGCCAGCAGCGAGGGAAGAGGCACAGATACGCAGTATTTT.

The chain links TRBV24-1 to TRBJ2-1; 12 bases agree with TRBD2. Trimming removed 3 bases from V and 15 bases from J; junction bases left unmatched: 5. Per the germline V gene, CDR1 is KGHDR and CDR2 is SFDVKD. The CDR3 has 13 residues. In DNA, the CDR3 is TGTGCCACCAGTGATCTGACTAGCGGGAGATTGTTCTTC. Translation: CATSDLTSGRLFF.

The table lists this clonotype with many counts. CDR3: CASRLDSTGSREQFF. The CDR3 nucleotides are TGTGCCAGCAGACTCGACTCGACAGGGTCTAGGGAGCAGTTCTTC. The chain has TRBV6-2 or TRBV6-3 and TRBJ2-1, with 7 bases matching TRBD1. This CDR3 has 15 amino acids. J lost 10 bases, V lost 6 bases, and 15 bases had no gene match. Germline CDR1 reads MNHEY; CDR2 reads SVGEGT.

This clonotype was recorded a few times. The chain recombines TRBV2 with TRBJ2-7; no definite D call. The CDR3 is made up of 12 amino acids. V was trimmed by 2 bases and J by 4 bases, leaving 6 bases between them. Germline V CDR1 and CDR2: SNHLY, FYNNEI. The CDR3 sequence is CASSETDYEQYF. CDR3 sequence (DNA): TGTGCCAGCAGTGAAACCGATTACGAGCAGTACTTC.

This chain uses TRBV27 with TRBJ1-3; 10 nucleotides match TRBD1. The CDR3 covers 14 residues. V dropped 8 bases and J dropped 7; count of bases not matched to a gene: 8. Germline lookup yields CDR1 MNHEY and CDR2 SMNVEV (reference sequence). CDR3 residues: CASGKDRGRNTIYF. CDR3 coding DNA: TGTGCCAGCGGGAAAGACAGGGGGCGGAACACCATATATTTT.

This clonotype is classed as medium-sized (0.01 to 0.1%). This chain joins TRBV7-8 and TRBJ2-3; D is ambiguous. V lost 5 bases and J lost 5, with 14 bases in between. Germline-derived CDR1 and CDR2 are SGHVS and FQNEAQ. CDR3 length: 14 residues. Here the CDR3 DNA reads TGTGCCAGCAGCCCCCAGCCAAGAGGAGATACGCAGTATTTT. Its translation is CASSPQPRGDTQYF.

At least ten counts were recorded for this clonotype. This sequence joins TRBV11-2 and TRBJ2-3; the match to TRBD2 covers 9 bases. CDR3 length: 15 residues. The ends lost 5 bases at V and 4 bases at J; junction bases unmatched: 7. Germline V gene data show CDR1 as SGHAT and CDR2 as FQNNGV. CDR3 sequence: CASSIRTSEADTQYF. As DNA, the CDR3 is TGTGCCAGCAGCATTCGGACTAGCGAGGCAGATACGCAGTATTTT.

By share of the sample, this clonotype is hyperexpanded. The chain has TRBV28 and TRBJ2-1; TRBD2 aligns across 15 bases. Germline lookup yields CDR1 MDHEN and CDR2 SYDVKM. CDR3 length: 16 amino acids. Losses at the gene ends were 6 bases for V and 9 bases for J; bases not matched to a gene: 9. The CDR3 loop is CASSAPGLAGGVEQFF. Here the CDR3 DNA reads TGTGCCAGCAGCGCCCCTGGACTAGCGGGAGGGGTTGAGCAGTTCTTC.

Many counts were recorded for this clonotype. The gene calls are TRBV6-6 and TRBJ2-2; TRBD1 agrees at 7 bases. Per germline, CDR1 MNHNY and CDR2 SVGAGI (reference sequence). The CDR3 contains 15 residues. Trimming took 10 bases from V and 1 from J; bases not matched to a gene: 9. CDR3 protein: CATGGRGGNTGELFF. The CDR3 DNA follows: TGTGCCACAGGGGGTCGAGGGGGGAACACCGGGGAGCTGTTTTTT.

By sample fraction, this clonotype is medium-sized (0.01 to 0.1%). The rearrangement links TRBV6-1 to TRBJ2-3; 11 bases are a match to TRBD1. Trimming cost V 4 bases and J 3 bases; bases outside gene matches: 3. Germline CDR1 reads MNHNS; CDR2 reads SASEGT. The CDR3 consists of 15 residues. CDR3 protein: CASSVGTGGTDTQYF. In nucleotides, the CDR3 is TGTGCCAGCAGTGTCGGGACAGGGGGTACAGATACGCAGTATTTT.

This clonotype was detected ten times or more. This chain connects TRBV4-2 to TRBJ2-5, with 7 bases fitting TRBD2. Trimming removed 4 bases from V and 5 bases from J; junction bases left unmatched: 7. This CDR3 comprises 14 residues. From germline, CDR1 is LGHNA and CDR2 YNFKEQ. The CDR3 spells CASSPGLRGETQYF. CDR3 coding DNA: TGTGCCAGCAGCCCGGGACTAAGGGGCGAGACCCAGTACTTC.

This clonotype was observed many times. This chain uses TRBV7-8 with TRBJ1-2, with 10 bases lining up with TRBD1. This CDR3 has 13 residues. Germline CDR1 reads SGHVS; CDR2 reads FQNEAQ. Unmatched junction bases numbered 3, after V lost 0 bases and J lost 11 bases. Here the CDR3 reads CASSLAGQGVYTF. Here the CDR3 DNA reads TGTGCCAGCAGCTTAGCCGGACAGGGGGTTTACACCTTC.

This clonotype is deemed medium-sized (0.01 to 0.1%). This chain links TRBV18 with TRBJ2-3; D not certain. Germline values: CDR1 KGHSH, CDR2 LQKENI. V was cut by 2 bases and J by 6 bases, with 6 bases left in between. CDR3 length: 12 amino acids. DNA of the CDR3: TGTGCCAGCTCACCAGGAAGCGATACGCAGTATTTT. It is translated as CASSPGSDTQYF.

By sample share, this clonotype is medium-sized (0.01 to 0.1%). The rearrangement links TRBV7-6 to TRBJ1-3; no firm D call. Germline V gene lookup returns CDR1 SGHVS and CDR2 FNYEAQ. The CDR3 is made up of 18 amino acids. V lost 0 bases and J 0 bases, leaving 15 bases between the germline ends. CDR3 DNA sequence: TGTGCCAGCAGCTTAGCTCCCGGTTCCGGGAGCTCTGGAAACACCATATATTTT. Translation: CASSLAPGSGSSGNTIYF.

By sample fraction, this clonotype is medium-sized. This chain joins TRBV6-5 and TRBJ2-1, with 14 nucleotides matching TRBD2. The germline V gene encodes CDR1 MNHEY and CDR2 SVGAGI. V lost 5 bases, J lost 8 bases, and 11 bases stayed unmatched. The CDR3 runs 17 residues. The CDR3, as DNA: TGTGCCAGCAGTCAGGGACTAGCGGGAGAAATATCGTATGAGCAGTTCTTC. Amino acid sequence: CASSQGLAGEISYEQFF.

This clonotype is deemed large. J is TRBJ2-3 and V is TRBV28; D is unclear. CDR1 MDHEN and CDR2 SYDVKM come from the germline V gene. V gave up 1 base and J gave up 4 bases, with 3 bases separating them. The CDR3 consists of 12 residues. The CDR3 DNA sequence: TGTGCCAGCAGTTTATACTCAGATACGCAGTATTTT. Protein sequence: CASSLYSDTQYF.

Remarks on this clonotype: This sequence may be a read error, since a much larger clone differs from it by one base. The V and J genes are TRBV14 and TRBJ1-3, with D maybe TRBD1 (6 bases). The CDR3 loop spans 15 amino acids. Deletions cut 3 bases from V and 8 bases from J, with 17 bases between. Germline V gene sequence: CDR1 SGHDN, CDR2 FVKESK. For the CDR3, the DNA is TGTGCCAGCAGCCATCCCGGGACACCCGGAGACACCATATATTTT. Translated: CASSHPGTPGDTIYF.

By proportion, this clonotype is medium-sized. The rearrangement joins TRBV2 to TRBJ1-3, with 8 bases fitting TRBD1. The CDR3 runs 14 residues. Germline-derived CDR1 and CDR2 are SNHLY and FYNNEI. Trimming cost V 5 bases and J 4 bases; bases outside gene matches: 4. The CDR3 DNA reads TGTGCCAGCAGTAGCGGACAGGGAGGAAACACCATATATTTT. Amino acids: CASSSGQGGNTIYF.

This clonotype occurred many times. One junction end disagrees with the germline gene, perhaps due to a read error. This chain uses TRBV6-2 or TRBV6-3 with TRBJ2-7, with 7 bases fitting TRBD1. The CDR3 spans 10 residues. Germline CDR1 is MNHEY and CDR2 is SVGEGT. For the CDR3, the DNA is TGTGCCGCCGGACTGAGAGGGGGCAGCTTC. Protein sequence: CAAGLRGGSF.

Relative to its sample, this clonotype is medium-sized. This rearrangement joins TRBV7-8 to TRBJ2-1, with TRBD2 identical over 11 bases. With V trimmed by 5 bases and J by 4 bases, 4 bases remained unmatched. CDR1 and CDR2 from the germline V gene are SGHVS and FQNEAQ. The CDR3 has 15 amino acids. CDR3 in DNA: TGTGCCAGCAGCCCCCGACTAGCGGGGTACAATGAGCAGTTCTTC. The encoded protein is CASSPRLAGYNEQFF.

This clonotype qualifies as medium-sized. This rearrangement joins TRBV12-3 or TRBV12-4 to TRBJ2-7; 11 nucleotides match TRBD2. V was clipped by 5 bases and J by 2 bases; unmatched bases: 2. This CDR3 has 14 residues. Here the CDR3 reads CASSVSGRAYEQYF. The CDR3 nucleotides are TGTGCCAGCAGTGTTAGCGGGAGGGCCTACGAGCAGTACTTC.

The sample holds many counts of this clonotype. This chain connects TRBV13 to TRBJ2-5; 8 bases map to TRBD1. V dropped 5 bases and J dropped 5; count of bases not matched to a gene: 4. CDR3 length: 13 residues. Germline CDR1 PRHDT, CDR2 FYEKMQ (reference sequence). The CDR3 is CASSLDREETQYF. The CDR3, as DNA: TGTGCCAGCAGCCTGGACAGGGAGGAGACCCAGTACTTC.

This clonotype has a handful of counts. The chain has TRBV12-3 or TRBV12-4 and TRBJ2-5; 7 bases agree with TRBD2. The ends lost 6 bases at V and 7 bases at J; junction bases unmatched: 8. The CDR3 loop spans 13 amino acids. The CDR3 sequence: CASSPYGEGTQYF. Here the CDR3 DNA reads TGTGCCAGCAGCCCGTACGGGGAGGGGACCCAGTACTTC.

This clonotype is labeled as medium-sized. CDR3 DNA: TGCGCCAGCAGCGTACCGGGGGCGTCAGCACCCCTCCACTTT. It translates to CASSVPGASAPLHF. The chain employs TRBV4-3 and TRBJ1-6; a possible D gene is TRBD1 (6 bases). V lost 5 bases and J lost 11, with 16 bases in between. The CDR3 has 14 residues. Germline values: CDR1 LGHNA, CDR2 YSLEER.

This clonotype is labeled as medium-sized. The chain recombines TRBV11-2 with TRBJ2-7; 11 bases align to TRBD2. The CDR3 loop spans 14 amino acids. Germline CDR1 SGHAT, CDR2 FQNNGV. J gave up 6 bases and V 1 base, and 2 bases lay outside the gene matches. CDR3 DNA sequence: TGTGCCAGCAGCTTAGGCCTAGCGGGAGGCGAGCAGTACTTC. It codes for CASSLGLAGGEQYF.

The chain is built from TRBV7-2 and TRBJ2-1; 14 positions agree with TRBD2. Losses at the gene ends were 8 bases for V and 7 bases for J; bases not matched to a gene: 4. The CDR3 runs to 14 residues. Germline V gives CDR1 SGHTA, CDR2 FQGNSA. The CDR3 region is CASQGLAGGNEQFF. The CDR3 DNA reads TGTGCCAGCCAAGGACTAGCGGGAGGTAATGAGCAGTTCTTC.

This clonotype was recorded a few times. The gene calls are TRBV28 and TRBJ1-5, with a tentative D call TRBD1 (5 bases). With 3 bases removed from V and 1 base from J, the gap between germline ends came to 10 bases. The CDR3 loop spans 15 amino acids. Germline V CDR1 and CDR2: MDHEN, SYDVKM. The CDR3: CASSLEQGSNQPQHF. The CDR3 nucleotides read TGTGCCAGCAGTTTGGAGCAGGGAAGCAATCAGCCCCAGCATTTT.